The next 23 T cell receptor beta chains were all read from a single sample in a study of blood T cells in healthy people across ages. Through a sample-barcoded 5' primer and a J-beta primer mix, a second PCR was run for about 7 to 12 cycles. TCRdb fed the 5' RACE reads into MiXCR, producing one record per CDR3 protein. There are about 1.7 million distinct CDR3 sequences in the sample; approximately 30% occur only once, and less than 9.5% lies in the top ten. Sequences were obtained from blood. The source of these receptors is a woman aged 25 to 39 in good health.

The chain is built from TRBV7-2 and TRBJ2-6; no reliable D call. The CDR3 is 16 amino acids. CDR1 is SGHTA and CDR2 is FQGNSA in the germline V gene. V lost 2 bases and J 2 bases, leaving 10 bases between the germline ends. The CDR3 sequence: CASSLTLMAGANVLTF. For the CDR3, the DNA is TGTGCCAGCAGCTTAACGCTAATGGCTGGGGCCAACGTCCTGACTTTC.

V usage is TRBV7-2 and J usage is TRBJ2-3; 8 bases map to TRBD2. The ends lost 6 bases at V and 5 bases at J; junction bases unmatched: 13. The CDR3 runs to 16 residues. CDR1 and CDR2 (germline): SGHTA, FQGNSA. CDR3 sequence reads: CASSSRGSGVKDTQYF. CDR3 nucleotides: TGTGCCAGCAGTTCTAGAGGTAGCGGGGTAAAAGATACGCAGTATTTT.

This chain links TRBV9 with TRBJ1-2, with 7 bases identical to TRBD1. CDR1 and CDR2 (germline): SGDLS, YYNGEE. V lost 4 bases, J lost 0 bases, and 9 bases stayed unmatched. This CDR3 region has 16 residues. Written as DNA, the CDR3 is TGTGCCAGCAGCCCGCAGACAGGGTTAGCTAACTATGGCTACACCTTC. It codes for CASSPQTGLANYGYTF.

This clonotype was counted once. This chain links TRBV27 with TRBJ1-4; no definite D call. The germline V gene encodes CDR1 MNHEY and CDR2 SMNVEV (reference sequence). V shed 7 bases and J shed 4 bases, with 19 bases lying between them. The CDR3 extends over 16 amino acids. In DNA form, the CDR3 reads TGTGCCAGCACCAACGGAATGGGGAGAGGTAATGAAAAACTGTTTTTT. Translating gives CASTNGMGRGNEKLFF.

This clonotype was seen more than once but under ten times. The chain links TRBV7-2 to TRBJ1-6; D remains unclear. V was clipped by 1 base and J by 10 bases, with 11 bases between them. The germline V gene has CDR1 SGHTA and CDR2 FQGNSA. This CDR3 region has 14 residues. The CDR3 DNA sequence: TGTGCCAGCAGCTTAGATCCGCTAACCTCACCCCTCCACTTT. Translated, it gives CASSLDPLTSPLHF.

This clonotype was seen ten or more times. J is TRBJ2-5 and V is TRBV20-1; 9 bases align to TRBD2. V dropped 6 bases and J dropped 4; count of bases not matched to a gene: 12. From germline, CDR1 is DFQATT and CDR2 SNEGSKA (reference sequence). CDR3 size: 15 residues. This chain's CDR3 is CSAPQPTSGRETQYF. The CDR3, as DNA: TGCAGTGCCCCCCAGCCGACTAGCGGTAGAGAGACCCAGTACTTC.

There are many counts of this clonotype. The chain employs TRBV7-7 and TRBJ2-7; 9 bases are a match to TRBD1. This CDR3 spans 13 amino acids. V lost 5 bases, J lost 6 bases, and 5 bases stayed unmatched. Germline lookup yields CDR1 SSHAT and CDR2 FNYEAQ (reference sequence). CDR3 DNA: TGTGCCAGCAGCGTGGACAGGGGTAGCGAGCAGTACTTC. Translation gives CASSVDRGSEQYF.

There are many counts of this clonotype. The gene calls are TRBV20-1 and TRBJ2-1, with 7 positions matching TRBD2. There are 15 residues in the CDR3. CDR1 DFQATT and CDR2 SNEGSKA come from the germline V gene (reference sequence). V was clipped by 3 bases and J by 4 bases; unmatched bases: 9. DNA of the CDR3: TGCAGTGCTAGTAGCGGGCAGGGTAGATACAATGAGCAGTTCTTC. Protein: CSASSGQGRYNEQFF.

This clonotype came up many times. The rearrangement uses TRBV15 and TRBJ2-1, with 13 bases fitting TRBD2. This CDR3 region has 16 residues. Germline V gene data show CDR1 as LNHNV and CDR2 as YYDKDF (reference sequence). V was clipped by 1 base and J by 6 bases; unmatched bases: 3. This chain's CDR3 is CATSRGTSGRGNEQFF. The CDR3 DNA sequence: TGTGCCACCAGCAGAGGAACTAGCGGGAGGGGCAATGAGCAGTTCTTC.

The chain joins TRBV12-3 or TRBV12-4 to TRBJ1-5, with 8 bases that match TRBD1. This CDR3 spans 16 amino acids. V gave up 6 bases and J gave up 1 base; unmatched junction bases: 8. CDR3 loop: CASRSTGAGSNQPQHF. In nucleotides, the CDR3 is TGTGCCAGCAGATCGACAGGGGCGGGCAGCAATCAGCCCCAGCATTTT.

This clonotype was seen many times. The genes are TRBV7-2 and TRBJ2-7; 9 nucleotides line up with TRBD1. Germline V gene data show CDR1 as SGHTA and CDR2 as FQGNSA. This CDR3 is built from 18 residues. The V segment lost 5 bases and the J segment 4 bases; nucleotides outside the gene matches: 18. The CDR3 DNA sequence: TGTGCCAGCAGCCCCCGGGACAGGGTTTCTAGCGGCCCATACGAGCAGTACTTC. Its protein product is CASSPRDRVSSGPYEQYF.

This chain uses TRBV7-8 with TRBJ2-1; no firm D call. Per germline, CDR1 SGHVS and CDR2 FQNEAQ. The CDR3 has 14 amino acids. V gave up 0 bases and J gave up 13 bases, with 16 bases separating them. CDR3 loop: CASSLAQGRPTQFF. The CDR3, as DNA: TGTGCCAGCAGCTTAGCGCAAGGCAGGCCTACCCAGTTCTTC.

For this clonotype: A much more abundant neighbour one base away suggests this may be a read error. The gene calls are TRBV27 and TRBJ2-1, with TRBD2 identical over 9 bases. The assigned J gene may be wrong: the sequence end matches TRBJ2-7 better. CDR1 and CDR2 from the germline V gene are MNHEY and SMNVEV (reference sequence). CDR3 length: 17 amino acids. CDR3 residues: CASSLSLAGSSYNEQYF. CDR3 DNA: TGTGCCAGCAGTTTATCGCTAGCGGGGAGCTCCTACAATGAGCAGTACTTC.

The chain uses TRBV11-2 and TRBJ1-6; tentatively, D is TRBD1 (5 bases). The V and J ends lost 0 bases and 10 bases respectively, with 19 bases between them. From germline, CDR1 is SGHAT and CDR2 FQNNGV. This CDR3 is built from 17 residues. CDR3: CASSLDRRGAGRSPLHF. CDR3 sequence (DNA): TGTGCCAGCAGCTTAGATCGACGGGGCGCGGGACGGTCACCCCTCCACTTT.

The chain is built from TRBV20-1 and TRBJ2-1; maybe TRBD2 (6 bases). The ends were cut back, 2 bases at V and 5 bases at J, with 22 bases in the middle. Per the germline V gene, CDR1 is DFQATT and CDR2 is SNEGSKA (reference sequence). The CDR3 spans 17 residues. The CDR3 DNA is TGCAGTGCTAGACACAACCTGGGGGACTTGCGACACAATGAGCAGTTCTTC. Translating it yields CSARHNLGDLRHNEQFF.

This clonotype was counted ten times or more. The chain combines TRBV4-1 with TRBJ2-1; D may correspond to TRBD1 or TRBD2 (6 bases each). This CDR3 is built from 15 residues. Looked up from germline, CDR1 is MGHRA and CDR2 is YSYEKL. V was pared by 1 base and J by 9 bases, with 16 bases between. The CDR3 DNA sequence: TGCGCCAGCAGCCAAGTTCTGGGGGGCCTGGGTGAGCAGTTCTTC. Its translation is CASSQVLGGLGEQFF.

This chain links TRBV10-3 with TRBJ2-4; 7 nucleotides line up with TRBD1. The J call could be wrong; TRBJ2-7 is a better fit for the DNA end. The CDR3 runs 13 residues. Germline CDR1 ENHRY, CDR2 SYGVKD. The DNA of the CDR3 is TGTGCCGCGCGGACAGGCGAGGGAATCGAGCAGTACTTC. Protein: CAARTGEGIEQYF.

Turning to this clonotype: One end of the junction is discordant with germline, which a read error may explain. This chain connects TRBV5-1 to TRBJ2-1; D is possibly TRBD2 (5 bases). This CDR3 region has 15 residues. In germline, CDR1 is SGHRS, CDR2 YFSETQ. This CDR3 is CAGSGRPPMGNEQFF. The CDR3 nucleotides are TGCGCCGGCAGCGGCAGGCCCCCAATGGGCAATGAGCAGTTCTTC.

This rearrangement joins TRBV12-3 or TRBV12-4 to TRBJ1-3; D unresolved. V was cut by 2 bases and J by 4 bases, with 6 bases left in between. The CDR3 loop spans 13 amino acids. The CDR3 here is CASSLRVGNTIYF. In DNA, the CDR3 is TGTGCCAGCAGTTTACGAGTCGGAAACACCATATATTTT.

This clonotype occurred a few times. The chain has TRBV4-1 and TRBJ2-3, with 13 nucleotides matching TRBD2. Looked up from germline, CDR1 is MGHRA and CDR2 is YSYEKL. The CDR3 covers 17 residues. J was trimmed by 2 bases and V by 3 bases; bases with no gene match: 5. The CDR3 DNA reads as TGCGCCAGCAGCCACAAGACTAGCGGGGGGCACACAGATACGCAGTATTTT. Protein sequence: CASSHKTSGGHTDTQYF.

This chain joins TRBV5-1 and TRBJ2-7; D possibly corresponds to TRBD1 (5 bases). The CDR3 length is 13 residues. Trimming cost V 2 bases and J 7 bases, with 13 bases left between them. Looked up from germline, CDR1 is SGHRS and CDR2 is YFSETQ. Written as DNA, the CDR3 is TGCGCCAGCAGCTTCACACCGGACAATGAGCAGTACTTC. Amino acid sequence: CASSFTPDNEQYF.

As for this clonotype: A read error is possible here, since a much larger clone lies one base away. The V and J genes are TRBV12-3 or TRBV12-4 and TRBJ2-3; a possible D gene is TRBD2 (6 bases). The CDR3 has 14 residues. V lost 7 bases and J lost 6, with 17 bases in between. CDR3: CASIRTIPRDTQYF. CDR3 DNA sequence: TGTGCCAGCATCCGGACTATCCCGAGGGATACGCAGTATTTT.

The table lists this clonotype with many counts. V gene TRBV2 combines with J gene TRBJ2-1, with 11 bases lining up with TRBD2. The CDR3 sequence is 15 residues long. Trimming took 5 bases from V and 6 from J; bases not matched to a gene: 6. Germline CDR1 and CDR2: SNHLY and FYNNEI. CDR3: CASSPLAGGTNEQFF. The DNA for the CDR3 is TGTGCCAGCAGTCCCCTAGCGGGGGGAACCAATGAGCAGTTCTTC.